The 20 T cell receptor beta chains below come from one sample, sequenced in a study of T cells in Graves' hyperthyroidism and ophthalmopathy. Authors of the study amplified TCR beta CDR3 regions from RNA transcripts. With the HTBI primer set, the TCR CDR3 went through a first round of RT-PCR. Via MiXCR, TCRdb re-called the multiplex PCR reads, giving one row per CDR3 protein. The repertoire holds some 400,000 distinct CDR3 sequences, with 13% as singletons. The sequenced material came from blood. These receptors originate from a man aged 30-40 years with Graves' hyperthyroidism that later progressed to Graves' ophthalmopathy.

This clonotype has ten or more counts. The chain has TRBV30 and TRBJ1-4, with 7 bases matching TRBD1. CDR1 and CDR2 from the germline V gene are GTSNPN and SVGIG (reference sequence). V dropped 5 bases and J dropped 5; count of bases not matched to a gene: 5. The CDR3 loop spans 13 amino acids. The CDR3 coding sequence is TGTGCCTGGGACCCGGGACAGAATGAAAAACTGTTTTTT. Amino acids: CAWDPGQNEKLFF.

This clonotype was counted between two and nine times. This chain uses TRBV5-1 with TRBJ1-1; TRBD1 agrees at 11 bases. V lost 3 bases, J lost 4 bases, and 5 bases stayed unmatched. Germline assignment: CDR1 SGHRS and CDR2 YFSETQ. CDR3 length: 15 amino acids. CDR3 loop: CASSYSGTGGTEAFF. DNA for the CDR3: TGCGCCAGCAGCTACTCCGGGACAGGGGGCACTGAAGCTTTCTTT. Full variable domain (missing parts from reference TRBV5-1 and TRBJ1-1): KAGVTQTPRYLIKTRGQQVTLSCSPISGHRSVSWYQQTPGQGLQFLFEYFSETQRNKGNFPGRFSGRQFSNSRSEMNVSTLELGDSALYLCASSYSGTGGTEAFFGQGTRLTVV.

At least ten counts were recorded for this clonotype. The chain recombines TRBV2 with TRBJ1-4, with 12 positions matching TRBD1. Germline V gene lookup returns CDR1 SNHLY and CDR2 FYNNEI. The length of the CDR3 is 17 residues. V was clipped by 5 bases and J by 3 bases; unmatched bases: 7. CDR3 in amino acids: CASSPGTGGSANEKLFF. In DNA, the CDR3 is TGTGCCAGCAGTCCCGGGACAGGGGGCTCGGCTAATGAAAAACTGTTTTTT.

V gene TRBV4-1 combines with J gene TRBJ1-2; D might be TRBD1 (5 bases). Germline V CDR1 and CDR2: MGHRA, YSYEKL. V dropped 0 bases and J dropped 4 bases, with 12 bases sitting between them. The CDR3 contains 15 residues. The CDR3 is CASSQDLDSFYGYTF. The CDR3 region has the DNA TGCGCCAGCAGCCAAGATCTAGACAGTTTCTATGGCTACACCTTC.

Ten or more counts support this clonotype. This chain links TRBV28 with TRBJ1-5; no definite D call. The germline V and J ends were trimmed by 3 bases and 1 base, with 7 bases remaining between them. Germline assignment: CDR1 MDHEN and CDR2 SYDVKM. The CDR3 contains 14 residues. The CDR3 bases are TGTGCCAGCAGTTTTAGTCAGAGCAATCAGCCCCAGCATTTT. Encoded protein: CASSFSQSNQPQHF.

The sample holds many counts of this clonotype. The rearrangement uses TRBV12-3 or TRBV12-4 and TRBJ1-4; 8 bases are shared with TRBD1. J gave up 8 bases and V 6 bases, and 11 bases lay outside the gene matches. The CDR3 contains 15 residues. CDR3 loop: CASRGMDRDGEKLFF. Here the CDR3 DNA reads TGTGCCAGCAGAGGAATGGACAGGGATGGGGAAAAACTGTTTTTT.

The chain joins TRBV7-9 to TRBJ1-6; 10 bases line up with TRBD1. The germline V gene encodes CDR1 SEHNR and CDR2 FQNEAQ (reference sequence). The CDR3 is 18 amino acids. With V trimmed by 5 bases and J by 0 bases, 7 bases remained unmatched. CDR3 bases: TGTGCCAGCAGCAACCGGGGACAGGGGAGCTCCTATAATTCACCCCTCCACTTT. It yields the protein CASSNRGQGSSYNSPLHF.

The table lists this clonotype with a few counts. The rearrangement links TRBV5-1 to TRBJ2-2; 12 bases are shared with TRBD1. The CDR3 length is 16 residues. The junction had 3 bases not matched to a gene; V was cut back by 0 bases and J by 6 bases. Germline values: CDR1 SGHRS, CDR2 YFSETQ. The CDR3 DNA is TGCGCCAGCAGCTTGGGGGACAGGGGGCTTTCCGGGGAGCTGTTTTTT. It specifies CASSLGDRGLSGELFF.

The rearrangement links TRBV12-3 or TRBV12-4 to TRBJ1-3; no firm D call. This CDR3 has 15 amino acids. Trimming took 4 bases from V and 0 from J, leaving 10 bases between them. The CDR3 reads CASSWDDSSGNTIYF. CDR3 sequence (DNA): TGTGCCAGCAGTTGGGATGACTCCTCTGGAAACACCATATATTTT.

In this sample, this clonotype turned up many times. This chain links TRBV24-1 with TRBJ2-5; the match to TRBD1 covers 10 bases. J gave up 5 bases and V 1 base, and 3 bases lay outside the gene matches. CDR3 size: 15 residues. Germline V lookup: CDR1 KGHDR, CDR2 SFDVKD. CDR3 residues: CATSDFGQGGETQYF. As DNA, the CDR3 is TGTGCCACCAGTGATTTCGGACAGGGGGGCGAGACCCAGTACTTC.

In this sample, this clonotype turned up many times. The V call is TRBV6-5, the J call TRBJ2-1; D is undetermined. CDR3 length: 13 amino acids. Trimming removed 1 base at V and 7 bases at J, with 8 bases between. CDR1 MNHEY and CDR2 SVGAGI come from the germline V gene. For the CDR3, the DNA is TGTGCCAGCAGTTACTTAGTAACTAATGAGCAGTTCTTC. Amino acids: CASSYLVTNEQFF.

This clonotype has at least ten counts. The chain's CDR3 is CASNAGALNQPQHF. Written as DNA, the CDR3 is TGTGCCAGCAACGCCGGGGCGTTGAATCAGCCCCAGCATTTT. The gene calls are TRBV6-1 and TRBJ1-5, with D perhaps matching TRBD1 (5 bases). Germline V lookup: CDR1 MNHNS, CDR2 SASEGT. The CDR3 extends over 14 amino acids. The germline V and J ends were trimmed by 7 bases and 4 bases, with 14 bases remaining between them.

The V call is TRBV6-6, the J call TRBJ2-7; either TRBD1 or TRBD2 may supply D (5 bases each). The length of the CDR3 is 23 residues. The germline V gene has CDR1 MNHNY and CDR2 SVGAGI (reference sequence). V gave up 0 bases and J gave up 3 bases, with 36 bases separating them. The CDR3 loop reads CASSYSHHSRELIRPSRDYEQYF. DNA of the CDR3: TGTGCCAGCAGTTACTCGCACCACTCCAGGGAGTTGATTAGGCCTAGCAGAGACTACGAGCAGTACTTC.

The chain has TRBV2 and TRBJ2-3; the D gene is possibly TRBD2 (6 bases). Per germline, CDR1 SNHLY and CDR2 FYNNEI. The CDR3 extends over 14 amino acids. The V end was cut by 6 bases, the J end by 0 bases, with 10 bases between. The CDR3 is CASRRDWSTDTQYF. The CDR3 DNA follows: TGTGCCAGCAGGAGGGACTGGAGCACAGATACGCAGTATTTT.

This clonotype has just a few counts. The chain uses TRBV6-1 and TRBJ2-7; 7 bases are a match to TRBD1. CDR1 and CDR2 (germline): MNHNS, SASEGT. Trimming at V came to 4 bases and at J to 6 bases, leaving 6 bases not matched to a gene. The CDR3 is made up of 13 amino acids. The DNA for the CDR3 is TGTGCCAGCAGTGGAGACAGGGCAGGCGAGCAGTACTTC. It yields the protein CASSGDRAGEQYF.

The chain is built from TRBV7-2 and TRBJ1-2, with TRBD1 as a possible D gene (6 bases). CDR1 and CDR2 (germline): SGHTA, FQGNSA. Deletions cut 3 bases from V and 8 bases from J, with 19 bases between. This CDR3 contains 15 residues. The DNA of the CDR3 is TGTGCCAGCAGCTTTCAGGCACAGGGAGGTGAGGGCTACACCTTC. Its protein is CASSFQAQGGEGYTF.

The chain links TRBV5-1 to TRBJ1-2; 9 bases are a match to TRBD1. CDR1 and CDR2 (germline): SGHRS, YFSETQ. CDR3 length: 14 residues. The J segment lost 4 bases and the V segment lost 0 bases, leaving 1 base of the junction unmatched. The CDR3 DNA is TGCGCCAGCAGCTTGGGGGACAGGGTCTATGGCTACACCTTC. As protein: CASSLGDRVYGYTF.

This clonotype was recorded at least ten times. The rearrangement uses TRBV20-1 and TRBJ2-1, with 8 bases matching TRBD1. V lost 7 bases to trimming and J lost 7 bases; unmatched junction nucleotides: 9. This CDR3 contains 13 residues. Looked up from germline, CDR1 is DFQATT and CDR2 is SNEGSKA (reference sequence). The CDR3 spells CSVRQGARNEQFF. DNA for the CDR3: TGCAGTGTGAGGCAGGGGGCGAGGAATGAGCAGTTCTTC.

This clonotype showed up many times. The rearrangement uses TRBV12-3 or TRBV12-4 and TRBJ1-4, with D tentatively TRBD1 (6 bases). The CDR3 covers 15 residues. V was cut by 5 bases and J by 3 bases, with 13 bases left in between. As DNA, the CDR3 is TGTGCCAGCAGTAAACTCCAGGGGTCTAATGAAAAACTGTTTTTT. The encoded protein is CASSKLQGSNEKLFF.

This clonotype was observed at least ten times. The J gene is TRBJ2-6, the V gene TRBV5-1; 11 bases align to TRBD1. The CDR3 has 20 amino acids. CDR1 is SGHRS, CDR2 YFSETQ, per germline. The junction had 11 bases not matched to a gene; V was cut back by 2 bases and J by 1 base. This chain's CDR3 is CASSFVGQGALQSGANVLTF. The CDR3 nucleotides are TGCGCCAGCAGCTTCGTTGGACAGGGGGCACTACAATCTGGGGCCAACGTCCTGACTTTC.